This T cell receptor beta chain was retrieved from a study of shared clonotypes between healthy human individuals. Looking at the study overall: Plates per donor: three CD4 naive, three CD4 memory, two CD8 naive, one CD8 memory. Study observations and caveats: Tissues were not sampled, only blood, and their repertoires likely differ.

Naive CD8 populations comprised CD45RO-negative cells positively selected for CCR7, excluding terminally differentiated effector memory CD45RA+ cells. The table came from immunoSEQ multiplex PCR; TCRdb's copy has only in-frame clones and leaves some out. The sample contains fewer than 800,000 clones, roughly 94% of which appear only once. This CDR3 is built from 19 residues. J was trimmed by 1 base and V by 5 bases; bases with no gene match: 7. Germline-derived CDR1 and CDR2 are MGHRA and YSYEKL. As regards this clone: Antigen: not known.

The chain links TRBV4-1 to TRBJ2-2; TRBD2 matches 16 bases. What was sequenced was naive CD8+ T cells sorted from blood. The origin of this receptor is a man younger than 45 in good health. The CDR3 sequence: CASSTPGTSGRGNTGELFF. In DNA, the CDR3 is TGCGCCAGCAGCACCCCCGGGACTAGCGGGAGGGGGAACACCGGGGAGCTGTTTTTT.